This T cell receptor beta chain was sequenced for a study of T cell repertoires in cytomegalovirus infection. This CDR3 has 16 amino acids. Germline CDR1 SSHAT, CDR2 FNYEAQ (reference sequence). TCRdb re-called the reads with MiXCR, one entry per CDR3 protein. This sample has a few hundred thousand distinct CDR3 sequences, with 17% found just once. This clonotype was counted at least ten times. Its specificity is not known. The germline gene is not matched at one end of the junction; a read error may be the cause. Study-wide results and limits: Clonotypes of TCR beta that were HLA-C-restricted and CMV-specific dominated the ex vivo response. Adding up the frequency of public TCR beta families identified people who carried CMV plus the relevant HLA.

The sample was CD8+ T cells from PBMCs. The TCR sequence derives from a human donor in good health (CMV status not recorded). Some clones in this sample may be carry-over from other donors' samples. The V call is TRBV7-7, the J call TRBJ2-2; D may be TRBD1 or TRBD2 (6 bases each). The DNA of the CDR3 is TGTGCTAGCAGCTTAGCCGGGGGCTCCCTCACCGGGGAGCTGTTTTTT. It is translated as CASSLAGGSLTGELFF. Variable domain in full (rest from reference TRBV7-7 and TRBJ2-2): GAGVSQSPRYKVTKRGQDVTLRCDPISSHATLYWYQQALGQGPEFLTYFNYEAQPDKSGLPSDRFSAERPEGSISTLTIQRTEQRDSAMYRCASSLAGGSLTGELFFGEGSRLTVL.